The rows below give T cell receptor beta chains drawn from one sample of a study of blood T cell repertoires in COVID-19. The method was immunoSEQ multiplex PCR; TCRdb's version includes in-frame clones alone and lacks a portion of them. The profile shows tens of thousands of clones, around nine tenths of them singletons. Sequenced input: peripheral blood. The receptors were sampled from a man aged 35 to 55 with COVID-19, enrolled during active disease. The CDR3 runs from the conserved cysteine through the conserved F or W. The D gene is left open where the match is weak. Expanded clones are given a class, and other clones once, few, many or no size at all.

D gene: -
V gene: TRBV2
CDR3 length: 13
clone size: -
J gene: TRBJ1-1
CDR3 protein: CASSVGGNTEAFF
CDR3 DNA: TGTGCCAGCAGTGTAGGAGGCAACACTGAAGCTTTCTTT

D gene: TRBD1
V gene: TRBV30
CDR3 length: 12
clone size: -
J gene: TRBJ2-1
CDR3 protein: CAWSVQGNEQFF
CDR3 DNA: TGTGCCTGGAGTGTACAGGGGAATGAGCAGTTCTTC

D gene: TRBD1
V gene: TRBV19
CDR3 length: 14
clone size: once
J gene: TRBJ1-2
CDR3 protein: CASRPDGQDYGYTF
CDR3 DNA: TGTGCCAGTAGACCAGACGGACAGGACTATGGCTACACCTTC

D gene: -
V gene: TRBV2
CDR3 length: 16
clone size: -
J gene: TRBJ1-5
CDR3 protein: CASSFQGSGSNQPQHF
CDR3 DNA: TGTGCCAGCAGTTTTCAGGGGTCCGGTAGCAATCAGCCCCAGCATTTT

D gene: -
V gene: TRBV5-1
CDR3 length: 15
clone size: -
J gene: TRBJ1-4
CDR3 protein: CASSEQKGVGEKLFF
CDR3 DNA: TGCGCCAGCAGCGAGCAGAAGGGAGTCGGTGAAAAACTGTTTTTT

D gene: -
V gene: TRBV30
CDR3 length: 14
clone size: -
J gene: TRBJ1-1
CDR3 protein: CACLDRTVNTEAFF
CDR3 DNA: TGTGCCTGCTTAGACAGGACAGTGAACACTGAAGCTTTCTTT

D gene: TRBD1
V gene: TRBV12-5
CDR3 length: 16
clone size: -
J gene: TRBJ1-5
CDR3 protein: CASGYRGALSNQPQHF
CDR3 DNA: TGTGCTAGTGGTTACAGGGGGGCCCTTAGCAATCAGCCCCAGCATTTT

D gene: TRBD1
V gene: TRBV3-1/TRBV3-2
CDR3 length: 15
clone size: -
J gene: TRBJ2-7
CDR3 protein: CASSPRTGVLYEQYF
CDR3 DNA: TGTGCCAGCAGCCCTCGGACAGGGGTTCTCTACGAGCAGTACTTC

D gene: TRBD1
V gene: TRBV10-3
CDR3 length: 16
clone size: -
J gene: TRBJ1-5
CDR3 protein: CAISEGTGGNNQPQHF
CDR3 DNA: TGTGCCATCAGTGAAGGGACAGGGGGGAACAATCAGCCCCAGCATTTT

D gene: -
V gene: TRBV7-9
CDR3 length: 12
clone size: -
J gene: TRBJ2-1
CDR3 protein: CASSEVRGEQFF
CDR3 DNA: TGTGCCAGCAGCGAGGTAAGAGGTGAGCAGTTCTTC

D gene: -
V gene: TRBV12-2
CDR3 length: 16
clone size: -
J gene: TRBJ1-3
CDR3 protein: CASRLGQGFSGNTIYF
CDR3 DNA: TGTGCAAGTCGATTGGGACAGGGGTTCTCTGGAAACACCATATATTTT

D gene: TRBD1
V gene: TRBV6-5
CDR3 length: 15
clone size: -
J gene: TRBJ1-5
CDR3 protein: CASSYSGTGEGPQHF
CDR3 DNA: TGTGCCAGCAGTTACTCGGGGACAGGGGAAGGGCCCCAGCATTTT

D gene: -
V gene: TRBV2
CDR3 length: 14
clone size: -
J gene: TRBJ1-4
CDR3 protein: CASSLWGENEKLFF
CDR3 DNA: TGTGCCAGCAGTCTTTGGGGGGAGAATGAAAAACTGTTTTTT

D gene: -
V gene: TRBV27
CDR3 length: 16
clone size: -
J gene: TRBJ2-4
CDR3 protein: CASSPGYQLTKNIQYF
CDR3 DNA: TGTGCCAGCAGCCCAGGATATCAATTGACCAAAAACATTCAGTACTTC

D gene: TRBD1
V gene: TRBV3-1/TRBV3-2
CDR3 length: 14
clone size: -
J gene: TRBJ1-1
CDR3 protein: CASTRGRVNTEAFF
CDR3 DNA: TGTGCCAGCACCAGGGGGCGGGTCAACACTGAAGCTTTCTTT

D gene: -
V gene: TRBV30
CDR3 length: 14
clone size: -
J gene: TRBJ1-2
CDR3 protein: CAWSGETGFRGYTF
CDR3 DNA: TGTGCCTGGAGTGGTGAAACAGGGTTCCGTGGCTACACCTTC

D gene: -
V gene: TRBV14
CDR3 length: 14
clone size: -
J gene: TRBJ1-3
CDR3 protein: CASSQSLFGNTIYF
CDR3 DNA: TGTGCCAGCAGCCAATCCTTATTCGGAAACACCATATATTTT

D gene: TRBD1
V gene: TRBV6-5
CDR3 length: 14
clone size: -
J gene: TRBJ2-7
CDR3 protein: CASSTQQGTYEQYF
CDR3 DNA: TGTGCCAGCAGTACCCAACAGGGGACCTACGAGCAGTACTTC

D gene: TRBD1
V gene: TRBV30
CDR3 length: 15
clone size: -
J gene: TRBJ1-2
CDR3 protein: CAWSDNPTGARRYTF
CDR3 DNA: TGTGCCTGGAGTGACAACCCTACAGGGGCTCGGCGCTACACCTTC

D gene: TRBD2
V gene: TRBV3-1/TRBV3-2
CDR3 length: 14
clone size: -
J gene: TRBJ2-7
CDR3 protein: CASSQEGGGYEQYF
CDR3 DNA: TGTGCCAGCAGCCAAGAGGGGGGGGGTTACGAGCAGTACTTC

D gene: TRBD1
V gene: TRBV29-1
CDR3 length: 15
clone size: -
J gene: TRBJ2-2
CDR3 protein: CSVQSGTGNTGELFF
CDR3 DNA: TGCAGCGTCCAATCGGGGACAGGGAACACCGGGGAGCTGTTTTTT

D gene: TRBD2
V gene: TRBV30
CDR3 length: 16
clone size: once
J gene: TRBJ2-7
CDR3 protein: CAWSSGRTSRTYEQYF
CDR3 DNA: TGTGCCTGGAGTAGCGGGAGGACTAGCCGGACCTACGAGCAGTACTTC

D gene: -
V gene: TRBV28
CDR3 length: 15
clone size: -
J gene: TRBJ2-7
CDR3 protein: CASFRVGSGAVEQYF
CDR3 DNA: TGTGCCAGCTTTAGGGTCGGTTCAGGGGCCGTCGAGCAGTACTTC

D gene: -
V gene: TRBV5-1
CDR3 length: 13
clone size: -
J gene: TRBJ1-4
CDR3 protein: CASSSGGREKLFF
CDR3 DNA: TGCGCCAGCAGCTCGGGGGGTCGAGAAAAACTGTTTTTT

D gene: -
V gene: TRBV30
CDR3 length: 14
clone size: -
J gene: TRBJ2-1
CDR3 protein: CAWSLDWGYNEQFF
CDR3 DNA: TGTGCCTGGAGTTTGGACTGGGGCTACAATGAGCAGTTCTTC

D gene: -
V gene: TRBV11-3
CDR3 length: 17
clone size: -
J gene: TRBJ1-5
CDR3 protein: CASSLSWWRGGNQPQHF
CDR3 DNA: TGTGCCAGCAGCTTATCGTGGTGGCGGGGGGGCAATCAGCCCCAGCATTTT